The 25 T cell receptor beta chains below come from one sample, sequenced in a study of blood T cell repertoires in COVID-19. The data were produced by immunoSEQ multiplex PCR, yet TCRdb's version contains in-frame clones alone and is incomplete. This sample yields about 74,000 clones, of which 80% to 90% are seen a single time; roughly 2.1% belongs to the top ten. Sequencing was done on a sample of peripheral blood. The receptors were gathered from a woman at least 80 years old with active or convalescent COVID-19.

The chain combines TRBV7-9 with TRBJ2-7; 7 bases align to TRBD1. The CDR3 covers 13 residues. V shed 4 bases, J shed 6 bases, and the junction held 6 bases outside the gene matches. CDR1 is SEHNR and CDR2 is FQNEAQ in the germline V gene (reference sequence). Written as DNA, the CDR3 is TGTGCCAGCAGCTATTCCTCAGGGGGCGAGCAGTACTTC. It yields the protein CASSYSSGGEQYF.

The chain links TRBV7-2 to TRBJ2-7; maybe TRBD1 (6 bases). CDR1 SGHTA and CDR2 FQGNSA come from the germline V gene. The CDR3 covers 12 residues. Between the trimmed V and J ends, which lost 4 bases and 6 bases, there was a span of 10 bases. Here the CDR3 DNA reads TGTGCCAGCAGCTCACAGGGAAGCGAGCAGTACTTC. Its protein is CASSSQGSEQYF.

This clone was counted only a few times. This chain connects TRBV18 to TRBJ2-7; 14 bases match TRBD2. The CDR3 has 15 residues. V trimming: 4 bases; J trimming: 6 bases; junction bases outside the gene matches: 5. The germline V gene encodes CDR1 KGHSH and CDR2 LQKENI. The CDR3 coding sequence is TGTGCCAGCTCACTGGGACTAGCGGGAGTGAGCGAGCAGTACTTC. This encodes CASSLGLAGVSEQYF.

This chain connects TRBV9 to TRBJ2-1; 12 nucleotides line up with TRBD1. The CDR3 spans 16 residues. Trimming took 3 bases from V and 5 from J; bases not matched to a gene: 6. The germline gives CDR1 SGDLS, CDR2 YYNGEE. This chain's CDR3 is CASSAGQGAINNEQFF. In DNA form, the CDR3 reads TGTGCCAGCAGCGCGGGACAGGGGGCTATCAACAATGAGCAGTTCTTC.

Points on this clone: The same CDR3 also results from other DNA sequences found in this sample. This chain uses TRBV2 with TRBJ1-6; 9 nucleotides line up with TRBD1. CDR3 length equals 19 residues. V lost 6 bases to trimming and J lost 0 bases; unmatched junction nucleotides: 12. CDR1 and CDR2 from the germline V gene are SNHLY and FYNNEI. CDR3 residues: CASREDRGRLSSYNSPLHF. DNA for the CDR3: TGTGCCAGCAGAGAGGACAGGGGTCGCTTAAGCTCCTATAATTCACCCCTCCACTTT.

The chain's CDR3 is CASSVEGYETQYF. The CDR3 DNA is TGTGCCAGCAGCGTAGAGGGGTATGAGACCCAGTACTTC. The chain carries TRBV9 and TRBJ2-5, with D possibly being TRBD1 (5 bases). Trimming removed 0 bases at V and 5 bases at J, with 8 bases between. The CDR3 runs to 13 residues. Per the germline V gene, CDR1 is SGDLS and CDR2 is YYNGEE.

CDR3 sequence (DNA): TGTGCCTTGGGGGAGGGCGGGAGCTATGGCTACACCTTC. Residues: CALGEGGSYGYTF. V gene TRBV30 combines with J gene TRBJ1-2; D is perhaps TRBD1 (5 bases). V gave up 7 bases and J gave up 4 bases, with 16 bases separating them. This CDR3 contains 13 residues. Looked up from germline, CDR1 is GTSNPN and CDR2 is SVGIG (reference sequence). The whole variable domain, remainder taken from reference TRBV30 and TRBJ1-2, is SQTIHQWPATLVQPVGSPLSLECTVEGTSNPNLYWYRQAAGRGLQLLFYSVGIGQISSEVPQNLSASRPQDRQFILSSKKLLLSDSGFYLCALGEGGSYGYTFGSGTRLTVV.

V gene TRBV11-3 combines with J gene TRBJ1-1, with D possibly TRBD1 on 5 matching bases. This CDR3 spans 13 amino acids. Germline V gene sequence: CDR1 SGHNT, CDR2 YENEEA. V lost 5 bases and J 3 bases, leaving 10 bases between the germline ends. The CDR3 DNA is TGTGCCAGCAGCCGGGGGAGGGACACTGAAGCTTTCTTT. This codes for CASSRGRDTEAFF.

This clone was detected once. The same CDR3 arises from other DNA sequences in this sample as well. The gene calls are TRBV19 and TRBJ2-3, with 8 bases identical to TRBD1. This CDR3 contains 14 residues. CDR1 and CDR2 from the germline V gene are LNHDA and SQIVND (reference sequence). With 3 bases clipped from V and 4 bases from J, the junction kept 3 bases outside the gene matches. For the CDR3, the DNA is TGTGCCAGTAGTATTCTGACAGGGGCAGATACGCAGTATTTT. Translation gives CASSILTGADTQYF.

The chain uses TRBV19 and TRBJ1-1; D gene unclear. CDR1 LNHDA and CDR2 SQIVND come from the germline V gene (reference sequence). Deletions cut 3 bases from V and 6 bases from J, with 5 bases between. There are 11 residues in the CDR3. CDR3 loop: CASSIGPEAFF. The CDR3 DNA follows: TGTGCCAGTAGTATTGGCCCTGAAGCTTTCTTT.

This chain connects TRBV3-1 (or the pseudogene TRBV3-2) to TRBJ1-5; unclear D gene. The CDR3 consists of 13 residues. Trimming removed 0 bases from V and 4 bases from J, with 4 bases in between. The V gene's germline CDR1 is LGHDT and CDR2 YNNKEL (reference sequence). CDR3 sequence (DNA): TGTGCCAGCAGCCAAGATCGGAATCAGCCCCAGCATTTT. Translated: CASSQDRNQPQHF.

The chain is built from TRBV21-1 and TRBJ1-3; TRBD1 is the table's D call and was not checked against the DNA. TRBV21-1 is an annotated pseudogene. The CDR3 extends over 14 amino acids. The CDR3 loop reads CASGDSYSGNTIYF. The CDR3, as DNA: TGTGCCAGCGGTGACAGTTATTCTGGAAACACCATATATTTT.

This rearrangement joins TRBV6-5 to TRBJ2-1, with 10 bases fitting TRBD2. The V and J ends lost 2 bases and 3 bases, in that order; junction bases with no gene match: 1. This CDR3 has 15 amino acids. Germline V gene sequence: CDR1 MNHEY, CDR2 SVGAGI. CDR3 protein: CASSYPSGGYNEQFF. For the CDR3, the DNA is TGTGCCAGCAGTTACCCTAGCGGGGGCTACAATGAGCAGTTCTTC.

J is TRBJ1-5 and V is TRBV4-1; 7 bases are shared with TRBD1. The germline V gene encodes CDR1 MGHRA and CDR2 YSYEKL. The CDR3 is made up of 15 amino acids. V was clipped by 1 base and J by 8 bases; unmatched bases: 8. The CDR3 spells CASSQAEGGWEPQHF. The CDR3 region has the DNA TGCGCCAGCAGCCAAGCGGAAGGGGGCTGGGAGCCCCAGCATTTT.

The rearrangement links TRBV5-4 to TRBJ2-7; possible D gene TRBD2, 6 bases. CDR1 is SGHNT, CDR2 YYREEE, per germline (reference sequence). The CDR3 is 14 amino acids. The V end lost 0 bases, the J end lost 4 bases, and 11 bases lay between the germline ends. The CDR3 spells CASSLDGSQYEQYF. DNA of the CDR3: TGTGCCAGCAGCTTGGACGGGAGTCAATACGAGCAGTACTTC.

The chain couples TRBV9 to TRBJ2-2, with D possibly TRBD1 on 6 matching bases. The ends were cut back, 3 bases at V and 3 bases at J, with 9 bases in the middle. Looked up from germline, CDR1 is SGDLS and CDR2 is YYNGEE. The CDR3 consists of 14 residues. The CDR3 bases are TGTGCCAGCAGCGAAACAGGGTACACCGGGGAGCTGTTTTTT. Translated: CASSETGYTGELFF. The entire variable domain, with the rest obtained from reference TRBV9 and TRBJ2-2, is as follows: DSGVTQTPKHLITATGQRVTLRCSPRSGDLSVYWYQQSLDQGLQFLIQYYNGEERAKGNILERFSAQQFPDLHSELNLSSLELGDSALYFCASSETGYTGELFFGEGSRLTVL.

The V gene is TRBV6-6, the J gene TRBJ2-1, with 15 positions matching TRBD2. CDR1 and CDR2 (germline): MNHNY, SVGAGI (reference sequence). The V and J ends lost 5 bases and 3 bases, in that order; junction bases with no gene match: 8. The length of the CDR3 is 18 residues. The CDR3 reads CASSPGLAGGSLYNEQFF. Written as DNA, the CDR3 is TGTGCCAGCAGTCCGGGACTAGCGGGGGGCTCCCTCTACAATGAGCAGTTCTTC.

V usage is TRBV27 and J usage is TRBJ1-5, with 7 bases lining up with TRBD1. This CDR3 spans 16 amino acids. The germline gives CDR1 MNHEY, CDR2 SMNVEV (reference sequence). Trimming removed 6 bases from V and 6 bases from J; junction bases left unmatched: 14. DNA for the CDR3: TGTGCCAGCAGCCCATTAGGTAACAGGGGACGTCAGCCCCAGCATTTT. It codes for CASSPLGNRGRQPQHF.

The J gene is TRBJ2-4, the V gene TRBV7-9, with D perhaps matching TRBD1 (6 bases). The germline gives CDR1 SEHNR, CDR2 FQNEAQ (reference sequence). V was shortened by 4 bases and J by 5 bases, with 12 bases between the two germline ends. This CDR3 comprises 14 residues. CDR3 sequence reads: CASSSTGWENIQYF. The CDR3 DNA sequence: TGTGCCAGCAGCTCTACAGGGTGGGAAAACATTCAGTACTTC.

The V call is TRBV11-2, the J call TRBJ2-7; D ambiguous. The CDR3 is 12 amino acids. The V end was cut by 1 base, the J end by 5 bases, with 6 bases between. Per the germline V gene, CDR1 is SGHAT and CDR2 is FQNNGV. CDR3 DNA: TGTGCCAGCAGCTTAGGATCGGACGAGCAGTACTTC. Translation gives CASSLGSDEQYF.

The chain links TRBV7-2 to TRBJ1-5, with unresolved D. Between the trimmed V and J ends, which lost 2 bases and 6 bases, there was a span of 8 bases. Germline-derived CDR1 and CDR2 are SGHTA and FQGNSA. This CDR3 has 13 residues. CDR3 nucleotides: TGTGCCAGCAGCTTACGCCGGTTTCAGCCCCAGCATTTT. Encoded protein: CASSLRRFQPQHF. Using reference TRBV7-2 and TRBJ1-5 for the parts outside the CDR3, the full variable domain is GAGVSQSPSNKVTEKGKDVELRCDPISGHTALYWYRQSLGQGLEFLIYFQGNSAPDKSGLPSDRFSAERTGGSVSTLTIQRTQQEDSAVYLCASSLRRFQPQHFGDGTRLSIL.

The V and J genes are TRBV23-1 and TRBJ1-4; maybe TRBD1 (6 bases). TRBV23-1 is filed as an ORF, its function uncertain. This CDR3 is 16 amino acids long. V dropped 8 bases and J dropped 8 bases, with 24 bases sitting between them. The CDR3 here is CASPRNRASQGEKLFF. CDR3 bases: TGCGCCAGCCCTCGGAACAGGGCCAGCCAAGGCGAAAAACTGTTTTTT.

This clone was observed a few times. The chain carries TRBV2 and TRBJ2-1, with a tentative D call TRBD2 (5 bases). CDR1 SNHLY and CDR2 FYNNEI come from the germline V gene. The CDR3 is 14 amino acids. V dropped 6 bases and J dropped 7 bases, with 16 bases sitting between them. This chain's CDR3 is CASRERALENEQFF. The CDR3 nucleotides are TGTGCCAGCAGAGAGAGGGCCCTTGAAAATGAGCAGTTCTTC. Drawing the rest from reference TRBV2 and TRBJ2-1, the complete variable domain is EPEVTQTPSHQVTQMGQEVILRCVPISNHLYFYWYRQILGQKVEFLVSFYNNEISEKSEIFDDQFSVERPDGSNFTLKIRSTKLEDSAMYFCASRERALENEQFFGPGTRLTVL.

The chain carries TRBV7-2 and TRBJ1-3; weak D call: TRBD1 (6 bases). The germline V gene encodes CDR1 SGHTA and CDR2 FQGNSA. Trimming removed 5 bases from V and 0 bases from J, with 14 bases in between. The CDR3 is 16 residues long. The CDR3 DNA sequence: TGTGCCAGCAGCACGGCAGGGGCTGCCTCTGGAAACACCATATATTTT. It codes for CASSTAGAASGNTIYF. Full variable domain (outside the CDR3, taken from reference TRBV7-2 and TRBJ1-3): GAGVSQSPSNKVTEKGKDVELRCDPISGHTALYWYRQSLGQGLEFLIYFQGNSAPDKSGLPSDRFSAERTGGSVSTLTIQRTQQEDSAVYLCASSTAGAASGNTIYFGEGSWLTVV.

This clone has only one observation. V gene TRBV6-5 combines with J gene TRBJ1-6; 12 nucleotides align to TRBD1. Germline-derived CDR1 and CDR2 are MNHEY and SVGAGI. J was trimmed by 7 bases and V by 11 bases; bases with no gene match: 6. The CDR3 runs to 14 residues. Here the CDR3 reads CASGTGGWNSPLHF. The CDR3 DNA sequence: TGTGCCTCCGGGACAGGGGGCTGGAATTCACCCCTCCACTTT.